Listed here are 2 T cell receptor beta chains from one sample, sequenced in a study of shared clonotypes between healthy human individuals. TCRdb's copy holds only in-frame clones and misses some; the assay was immunoSEQ multiplex PCR. The sample comprises roughly 2 million clones, over 85% of which are singletons, and under 0.15% rests with the top ten. Sample: naive CD4+ T cells sorted from blood. Subset in this sample: CD45RA+ positively selected. These receptors came from a man younger than 35 in good health.

The chain employs TRBV28 and TRBJ2-2; 11 bases match TRBD2. The CDR3 has 18 residues. From germline, CDR1 is MDHEN and CDR2 SYDVKM. The V and J ends lost 4 bases and 0 bases, in that order; junction bases with no gene match: 7. CDR3 coding DNA: TGTGCCAGCAGTTCCTCAGGACTAGCGGGCTCGAACACCGGGGAGCTGTTTTTT. This codes for CASSSSGLAGSNTGELFF.

The chain is built from TRBV5-1 and TRBJ2-1; 9 positions agree with TRBD1. Germline trimming cut 3 bases from V and 6 bases from J; bases unmatched to any gene: 10. The length of the CDR3 is 16 residues. The germline gives CDR1 SGHRS, CDR2 YFSETQ. The DNA for the CDR3 is TGCGCCAGCAGCTCCCGTTTGGGGACAGGGACCAATGAGCAGTTCTTC. Encoded protein: CASSSRLGTGTNEQFF.